Following are 29 T cell receptor beta chains from one sample sequenced in a study of blood T cell dynamics during melanoma immunotherapy (dated by TCRdb to 2018 to 2021). The time point label here, explained by the study, means: pre-treatment baseline. The library was obtained by the immunoSEQ multiplex PCR assay. Entries here come from immuneACCESS through TCRdb and include only in-frame sequences with V and J called. Some clones fail to appear in such tables; in the studies checked, an unresolved V gene covers under half of the shortfall, and the cause of the remainder is unknown. The sample yields about 8,500 clones; about 80% were counted once. The top ten hold approximately 1.2% of the sample. The sample consisted of blood, taken from a patient treated with checkpoint blockade. These receptors came from a human donor with melanoma.

The chain has TRBV4-3 and TRBJ2-2, with D unclear. CDR1 and CDR2 from the germline V gene are LGHNA and YSLEER. With 3 bases removed from V and 6 bases from J, the gap between germline ends came to 8 bases. The CDR3 length is 13 residues. The CDR3 DNA sequence: TGCGCCAGCAGCCAGACAACCGCCGGGGAGCTGTTTTTT. This encodes CASSQTTAGELFF.

In DNA, the CDR3 is TGCAGCGTGGCGGAGGGGCAGACAGATACGCAGTATTTT. Protein sequence: CSVAEGQTDTQYF. The chain combines TRBV29-1 with TRBJ2-3; tentatively, D is TRBD2 (6 bases). The CDR3 is 13 residues long. Trimming took off 6 bases at V and 3 bases at J, with 13 bases between the two ends. The germline V gene encodes CDR1 SQVTM and CDR2 ANQGSEA.

The chain has TRBV27 and TRBJ1-3; D might be TRBD1 (5 bases). CDR3 length: 14 amino acids. The V and J ends lost 8 bases and 2 bases respectively, with 13 bases between them. From germline, CDR1 is MNHEY and CDR2 SMNVEV (reference sequence). The CDR3 is CASAKAGAGNTIYF. In DNA, the CDR3 is TGTGCCAGCGCAAAGGCGGGGGCTGGAAACACCATATATTTT.

The chain combines TRBV7-2 with TRBJ2-1; D is unresolved. The germline V gene has CDR1 SGHTA and CDR2 FQGNSA. The CDR3 is 14 amino acids. Trimming stripped 3 bases from V and 3 bases from J, with 9 bases between. DNA of the CDR3: TGTGCCAGCAGCTTTGATCGCGGCTACAATGAGCAGTTCTTC. Its protein is CASSFDRGYNEQFF.

With regard to this clone: One junction end disagrees with the germline gene, perhaps due to a read error. V and J are TRBV7-3 and TRBJ1-2; D might be TRBD1 (5 bases). The CDR3 has 13 residues. Germline loops: CDR1 SGHTA, CDR2 FQGTGA. Here the CDR3 reads CASSSDSNHGYTF. DNA of the CDR3: TGTGCCAGCAGCTCCGACAGTAACCATGGCTACACCTTC.

This clone appeared once. This sequence joins TRBV4-2 and TRBJ2-2; perhaps TRBD1 as D (7 bases). Germline assignment: CDR1 LGHNA and CDR2 YNFKEQ. V was clipped by 5 bases and J by 2 bases, with 15 bases between them. The CDR3 has 16 residues. In DNA, the CDR3 is TGTGCCAGCAGCTTGTACAGGGGAGGCAACACCGGGGAGCTGTTTTTT. Translation: CASSLYRGGNTGELFF.

The chain uses TRBV9 and TRBJ2-3; maybe TRBD1 (6 bases). The length of the CDR3 is 14 residues. The V and J ends lost 3 bases and 0 bases respectively, with 8 bases between them. The germline V gene has CDR1 SGDLS and CDR2 YYNGEE. CDR3 nucleotide sequence: TGTGCCAGCAGCGGGACAGCTAGCACAGATACGCAGTATTTT. Translated, it gives CASSGTASTDTQYF. Looking up the rest from reference TRBV9 and TRBJ2-3 gives the full variable domain: DSGVTQTPKHLITATGQRVTLRCSPRSGDLSVYWYQQSLDQGLQFLIQYYNGEERAKGNILERFSAQQFPDLHSELNLSSLELGDSALYFCASSGTASTDTQYFGPGTRLTVL.

The chain combines TRBV18 with TRBJ2-7; 8 nucleotides line up with TRBD1. CDR1 and CDR2 from the germline V gene are KGHSH and LQKENI. V trimming: 5 bases; J trimming: 2 bases; junction bases outside the gene matches: 8. The CDR3 runs 15 residues. The CDR3 region is CASSTQTGATYEQYF. CDR3 sequence (DNA): TGTGCCAGCTCAACCCAGACAGGGGCTACCTACGAGCAGTACTTC.

V usage is TRBV6-6 and J usage is TRBJ1-4, with TRBD1 identical over 9 bases. The CDR3 is made up of 15 amino acids. Germline trimming cut 8 bases from V and 4 bases from J; bases unmatched to any gene: 8. Per the germline V gene, CDR1 is MNHNY and CDR2 is SVGAGI (reference sequence). The CDR3 nucleotides are TGTGCCAGCGGAAAAGGGGGACAGGGTAATGAAAAACTGTTTTTT. Translation gives CASGKGGQGNEKLFF.

This chain connects TRBV5-1 to TRBJ2-6, with unresolved D. This CDR3 spans 15 amino acids. Trimming removed 0 bases from V and 0 bases from J, with 4 bases in between. Per germline, CDR1 SGHRS and CDR2 YFSETQ. CDR3 bases: TGCGCCAGCAGCTTGGGGAACTCTGGGGCCAACGTCCTGACTTTC. Its protein is CASSLGNSGANVLTF.

This clone was found once. In DNA form, the CDR3 reads TGTGCCAGCCAGGGGAGGGGGAGACTAGCCAAAAACATTCAGTACTTC. Translated, it gives CASQGRGRLAKNIQYF. The gene calls are TRBV19 and TRBJ2-4; weak D call: TRBD2 (7 bases). The length of the CDR3 is 16 residues. The V gene's germline CDR1 is LNHDA and CDR2 SQIVND (reference sequence). V was clipped by 9 bases and J by 0 bases, with 18 bases between them.

The chain recombines TRBV7-6 with TRBJ1-2, with 9 bases lining up with TRBD1. Trimming at V came to 5 bases and at J to 3 bases, leaving 13 bases not matched to a gene. The germline gives CDR1 SGHVS, CDR2 FNYEAQ. CDR3 length: 17 residues. This chain's CDR3 is CASSRTDRGPSDYGYTF. CDR3 nucleotides: TGTGCCAGCAGCCGGACGGACAGGGGACCTAGCGACTATGGCTACACCTTC.

The CDR3 region is CAIWGGKGGELFF. As DNA, the CDR3 is TGTGCCATCTGGGGGGGCAAGGGCGGGGAGCTGTTTTTT. The chain combines TRBV28 with TRBJ2-2; D is possibly TRBD2 (7 bases). Germline V gives CDR1 MDHEN, CDR2 SYDVKM. This CDR3 comprises 13 residues. The V end lost 10 bases, the J end lost 7 bases, and 16 bases lay between the germline ends. Looking up the rest from reference TRBV28 and TRBJ2-2 gives the full variable domain: DVKVTQSSRYLVKRTGEKVFLECVQDMDHENMFWYRQDPGLGLRLIYFSYDVKMKEKGDIPEGYSVSREKKERFSLILESASTNQTSMYLCAIWGGKGGELFFGEGSRLTVL.

V is TRBV9 and J is TRBJ2-6; 7 nucleotides agree with TRBD1. Germline lookup yields CDR1 SGDLS and CDR2 YYNGEE. Losses at the gene ends were 4 bases for V and 0 bases for J; bases not matched to a gene: 7. CDR3 length: 17 amino acids. CDR3: CASSYGQASSGANVLTF. In DNA form, the CDR3 reads TGTGCCAGCAGCTATGGACAGGCCAGCTCTGGGGCCAACGTCCTGACTTTC. Variable domain in full (rest from reference TRBV9 and TRBJ2-6): DSGVTQTPKHLITATGQRVTLRCSPRSGDLSVYWYQQSLDQGLQFLIQYYNGEERAKGNILERFSAQQFPDLHSELNLSSLELGDSALYFCASSYGQASSGANVLTFGAGSRLTVL.

V usage is TRBV6-5 and J usage is TRBJ1-2; D possibly corresponds to TRBD1 (5 bases). The CDR3 is 14 amino acids. Trimming took 0 bases from V and 10 from J, leaving 15 bases between them. Germline V gene sequence: CDR1 MNHEY, CDR2 SVGAGI. CDR3 nucleotides: TGTGCCAGCAGTTACTCGACCGGGGACGAGGTCTACACCTTC. As protein: CASSYSTGDEVYTF.

The genes are TRBV28 and TRBJ1-1; D is unresolved. There are 14 residues in the CDR3. Deletions cut 5 bases from V and 1 base from J, with 11 bases between. Germline CDR1 reads MDHEN; CDR2 reads SYDVKM. Here the CDR3 DNA reads TGTGCCAGCAGTGCCCTTACCGGGAACACTGAAGCTTTCTTT. This translates into CASSALTGNTEAFF.

The V and J genes are TRBV5-4 and TRBJ2-7; TRBD2 might be the D (6 bases). The CDR3 runs 16 residues. Trimming stripped 2 bases from V and 4 bases from J, with 19 bases between. Germline CDR1 is SGHNT and CDR2 is YYREEE (reference sequence). CDR3 DNA sequence: TGTGCCAGCAGCTTTGGTAGCGGCCCCACGGGGTACGAGCAGTACTTC. Amino acid sequence: CASSFGSGPTGYEQYF.

This chain links TRBV5-4 with TRBJ2-1; 7 bases line up with TRBD1. V trimming: 3 bases; J trimming: 7 bases; junction bases outside the gene matches: 4. CDR3 length: 13 residues. Germline lookup yields CDR1 SGHNT and CDR2 YYREEE (reference sequence). The CDR3 here is CASSSGQENEQFF. In DNA, the CDR3 is TGTGCCAGCAGCTCTGGACAGGAAAATGAGCAGTTCTTC.

This chain uses TRBV25-1 with TRBJ2-7, with TRBD1 identical over 12 bases. The CDR3 has 14 residues. CDR1 and CDR2 from the germline V gene are MGHDK and SYGVNS. Trimming cost V 6 bases and J 5 bases; bases outside gene matches: 5. The CDR3 sequence: CASRSGTGGHEQYF. In nucleotides, the CDR3 is TGTGCCAGCAGATCCGGGACAGGGGGCCACGAGCAGTACTTC.

This clone was seen a few times. The CDR3 bases are TGTGCCAGCAGTCCCAGTCCCTATAATTCACCCCTCCACTTT. Protein sequence: CASSPSPYNSPLHF. V gene TRBV27 combines with J gene TRBJ1-6; D gene ambiguous. The CDR3 has 14 amino acids. From germline, CDR1 is MNHEY and CDR2 SMNVEV (reference sequence). V lost 5 bases to trimming and J lost 2 bases, with 7 bases between them.

The V call is TRBV7-2, the J call TRBJ2-5; possibly TRBD1 for D (6 bases). The end of the DNA fits TRBJ2-7 better, so the J call may be wrong. Germline CDR1 SGHTA, CDR2 FQGNSA. The CDR3 runs 14 residues. The CDR3 DNA follows: TGTGCCAGCAGTCCTAGACGGACAGCGTACGAGCAGTACTTC. It yields the protein CASSPRRTAYEQYF.

J is TRBJ2-1 and V is TRBV25-1, with TRBD1 matching over 8 bases. V trimming: 3 bases; J trimming: 3 bases; junction bases outside the gene matches: 4. Per the germline V gene, CDR1 is MGHDK and CDR2 is SYGVNS. This CDR3 is 15 amino acids long. In DNA, the CDR3 is TGTGCCAGCAGTGACCTCGGGACAGGCTACAATGAGCAGTTCTTC. This gives the protein CASSDLGTGYNEQFF.

The V call is TRBV7-2, the J call TRBJ2-2, with D perhaps matching TRBD2 (6 bases). Trimming pared 0 bases from V and 4 bases from J, leaving 6 bases between. Germline values: CDR1 SGHTA, CDR2 FQGNSA. The CDR3 contains 14 residues. CDR3 loop: CASSLAGGTGELFF. Here the CDR3 DNA reads TGTGCCAGCAGCTTAGCGGGGGGCACCGGGGAGCTGTTTTTT.

The genes are TRBV4-1 and TRBJ2-7, with D possibly TRBD1 on 6 matching bases. The CDR3 is made up of 15 amino acids. Trimming cost V 4 bases and J 2 bases, with 15 bases left between them. Germline loops: CDR1 MGHRA, CDR2 YSYEKL. The CDR3 DNA sequence: TGCGCCAGCAGCCCTCAGGGGTCATTGCCCTACGAGCAGTACTTC. Its translation: CASSPQGSLPYEQYF.

The chain has TRBV28 and TRBJ1-2; D is undetermined. Trimming took off 2 bases at V and 4 bases at J, with 8 bases between the two ends. Looked up from germline, CDR1 is MDHEN and CDR2 is SYDVKM. The CDR3 length is 13 residues. CDR3 in DNA: TGTGCCAGCAGTTTACGCACATTCTATGGCTACACCTTC. Translating gives CASSLRTFYGYTF.

The rearrangement uses TRBV7-2 and TRBJ2-4; D not resolved. Trimming pared 1 base from V and 3 bases from J, leaving 13 bases between. The germline gives CDR1 SGHTA, CDR2 FQGNSA. CDR3 size: 16 residues. CDR3 DNA sequence: TGTGCCAGCAGCTTAGAACGGTCTTGGGGCAAAAACATTCAGTACTTC. It is translated as CASSLERSWGKNIQYF.

J is TRBJ2-7 and V is TRBV28; 12 bases are shared with TRBD2. Unmatched junction bases numbered 9, after V lost 2 bases and J lost 7 bases. The CDR3 length is 16 residues. Germline V gives CDR1 MDHEN, CDR2 SYDVKM. DNA for the CDR3: TGTGCCAGCAGTTTAACACTAGGACTAGCGGGGAGGGAGCAGTACTTC. Residues: CASSLTLGLAGREQYF.

J is TRBJ2-5 and V is TRBV6-1; 10 bases agree with TRBD2. Germline CDR1 reads MNHNS; CDR2 reads SASEGT. The junction had 2 bases not matched to a gene; V was cut back by 0 bases and J by 4 bases. The length of the CDR3 is 15 residues. CDR3 in DNA: TGTGCCAGCAGTGAAGCAGCGGGGGGGCCAGAGACCCAGTACTTC. The encoded protein is CASSEAAGGPETQYF.

The rearrangement uses TRBV5-1 and TRBJ1-2, with a possible D match to TRBD1 (6 bases). The CDR3 extends over 15 amino acids. Trimming took 3 bases from V and 6 from J, leaving 18 bases between them. From germline, CDR1 is SGHRS and CDR2 YFSETQ. The CDR3 sequence is CASSSGGYEGDGYTF. CDR3 nucleotides: TGCGCCAGCAGCTCGGGGGGCTACGAAGGGGATGGCTACACCTTC.